This T cell receptor beta chain appears in the sequencing data of a study of OX40 agonist ivuxolimab in advanced cancers. Germline V gene lookup returns CDR1 LNHDA and CDR2 SQIVND (reference sequence). V was cut by 2 bases and J by 6 bases, with 20 bases left in between. This CDR3 is built from 16 residues. Only in-frame clones appear in the TCRdb table, and some are missing; sequencing was by immunoSEQ multiplex PCR. The repertoire has 90,000 or so clones, about 90% of them found once; the top ten carry about 0.73%. The chain is built from TRBV19 and TRBJ2-7, with D maybe TRBD1 (7 bases). This sequence was found in an adult with an advanced solid tumor such as melanoma, head and neck, liver or kidney cancer. Sequences were derived from CD4+ or CD8+ T cells sorted from blood, sampled in a trial of the OX40 agonist ivuxolimab. CDR3 amino acids: CASSIIGTGEEGEQYF. The CDR3 DNA follows: TGTGCCAGTAGTATAATTGGTACAGGGGAGGAAGGCGAGCAGTACTTC.